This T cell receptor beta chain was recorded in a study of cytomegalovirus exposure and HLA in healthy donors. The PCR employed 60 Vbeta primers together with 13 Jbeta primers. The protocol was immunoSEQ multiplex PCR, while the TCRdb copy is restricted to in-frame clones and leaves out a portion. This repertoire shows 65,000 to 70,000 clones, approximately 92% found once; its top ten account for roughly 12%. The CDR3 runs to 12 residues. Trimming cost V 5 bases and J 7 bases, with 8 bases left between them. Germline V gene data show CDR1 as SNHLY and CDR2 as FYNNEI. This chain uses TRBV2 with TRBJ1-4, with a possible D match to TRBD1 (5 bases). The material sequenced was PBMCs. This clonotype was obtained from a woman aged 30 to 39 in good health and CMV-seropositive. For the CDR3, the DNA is TGTGCCAGCAGTCAGGGCGGTGAAAAACTGTTTTTT. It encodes CASSQGGEKLFF.